These 21 T cell receptor beta chains originate from one sample sequenced in a study of Ad26.COV2.S vaccination and SARS-CoV-2 variants. Measured with immunoSEQ multiplex PCR; TCRdb has only the in-frame clones, and not every one. The sample includes fewer than 500,000 clones, 89% of them seen just once. Stated treatment: roughly 20 received Ad26.COV2.S at low or high dose, single or two shots; 5 received placebo; per-sample allocation not given. Specimen acquisition occurred on day 63 following the initial vaccine or placebo injection. The sequencing used peripheral blood, collected in a trial of Ad26.COV2.S vaccine versus placebo. The origin of the receptors is a person between 18 and 65 years old who received the Ad26.COV2.S COVID-19 vaccine or a placebo.

Here the CDR3 reads CASSFDLGGYTF. For the CDR3, the DNA is TGTGCCAGCAGTTTTGATTTAGGTGGCTACACCTTC. The chain joins TRBV28 to TRBJ1-2; unclear D gene. Germline V lookup: CDR1 MDHEN, CDR2 SYDVKM. The CDR3 is made up of 12 amino acids. V was shortened by 3 bases and J by 7 bases, with 9 bases between the two germline ends.

This clone was found a few times. The rearrangement links TRBV11-1 to TRBJ2-2; 7 nucleotides match TRBD1. V was pared by 5 bases and J by 5 bases, with 11 bases of the junction left unmatched. CDR1 is SGHAT, CDR2 FQDESV, per germline (reference sequence). The length of the CDR3 is 16 residues. CDR3 sequence reads: CASSADRVFGTGELFF. As DNA, the CDR3 is TGTGCCAGCAGCGCTGACAGGGTCTTTGGGACCGGGGAGCTGTTTTTT.

The chain employs TRBV7-2 and TRBJ1-4, with a weak D call TRBD1 (6 bases). This CDR3 comprises 16 residues. Germline CDR1 is SGHTA and CDR2 is FQGNSA. With 5 bases removed from V and 0 bases from J, the gap between germline ends came to 13 bases. The CDR3, as DNA: TGTGCCAGCAGCCCCGTTGGGGGCCCAACTAATGAAAAACTGTTTTTT. It encodes CASSPVGGPTNEKLFF.

The chain joins TRBV4-2 to TRBJ2-5, with 9 positions matching TRBD1. This CDR3 region has 14 residues. The V gene's germline CDR1 is LGHNA and CDR2 YNFKEQ. V lost 4 bases, J lost 5 bases, and 5 bases stayed unmatched. This CDR3 reads CASSLTTGGETQYF. The CDR3 coding sequence is TGTGCCAGCAGCCTAACCACAGGGGGCGAGACCCAGTACTTC.

CDR3 nucleotides: TGTGCCAGCAAGGAGGGAGAGACCCAGTACTTC. Its protein product is CASKEGETQYF. The rearrangement joins TRBV12-3 or TRBV12-4 to TRBJ2-5, with a possible D match to TRBD2 (6 bases). The CDR3 loop spans 11 amino acids. V gave up 7 bases and J gave up 4 bases, with 7 bases separating them.

The V gene is TRBV9, the J gene TRBJ1-5; TRBD1 matches 8 bases. Germline lookup yields CDR1 SGDLS and CDR2 YYNGEE. The CDR3 consists of 17 residues. V was pared by 5 bases and J by 2 bases, with 12 bases of the junction left unmatched. CDR3 protein: CASRMWRGQEGNQPQHF. DNA for the CDR3: TGTGCCAGCAGGATGTGGCGGGGACAGGAGGGCAATCAGCCCCAGCATTTT.

The rearrangement joins TRBV6-5 to TRBJ2-7; 10 nucleotides match TRBD1. Germline CDR1 reads MNHEY; CDR2 reads SVGAGI. J gave up 6 bases and V 7 bases, and 9 bases lay outside the gene matches. This CDR3 contains 14 residues. CDR3 sequence reads: CASKPGQGPSEQYF. The CDR3 nucleotides read TGTGCCAGCAAACCGGGACAGGGGCCTTCCGAGCAGTACTTC.

The J gene is TRBJ1-4, the V gene TRBV5-4; 9 bases are a match to TRBD1. J lost 7 bases, V lost 0 bases, and 7 bases had no gene match. Germline V gives CDR1 SGHNT, CDR2 YYREEE (reference sequence). This CDR3 comprises 16 residues. The CDR3 sequence is CASSLGRDRVSEKLFF. The DNA of the CDR3 is TGTGCCAGCAGCTTGGGGCGGGACAGGGTCAGTGAAAAACTGTTTTTT.

This clone has only one observation. This chain uses TRBV4-2 with TRBJ2-3, with D tentatively TRBD1 or TRBD2 (5 bases each). This CDR3 region has 12 residues. Germline CDR1 and CDR2: LGHNA and YNFKEQ. The ends were cut back, 8 bases at V and 1 base at J, with 7 bases in the middle. CDR3 loop: CASLGGTDTQYF. The CDR3 DNA is TGTGCCAGCCTGGGGGGCACAGATACGCAGTATTTT.

V is TRBV18 and J is TRBJ2-3; D possibly corresponds to TRBD1 (6 bases). The CDR3 is 16 amino acids. V gave up 6 bases and J gave up 0 bases, with 16 bases separating them. Germline CDR1 reads KGHSH; CDR2 reads LQKENI. The CDR3 DNA is TGTGCCAGCTCTCACACAGGGTTCTGGAGCACAGATACGCAGTATTTT. It translates to CASSHTGFWSTDTQYF.

The V call is TRBV4-2, the J call TRBJ2-1; D possibly corresponds to TRBD1 (7 bases). Deletions cut 2 bases from V and 4 bases from J, with 12 bases between. The CDR3 spans 15 residues. Germline-derived CDR1 and CDR2 are LGHNA and YNFKEQ. The CDR3 DNA follows: TGTGCCAGCAGCCAACAGGGGGGAGCGTACAATGAGCAGTTCTTC. It translates to CASSQQGGAYNEQFF.

This rearrangement joins TRBV5-1 to TRBJ2-7; D may be TRBD1 (5 bases). The CDR3 is 13 residues long. The V gene lost 4 bases and the J gene lost 3 bases, with 11 bases spanning the gap. Germline values: CDR1 SGHRS, CDR2 YFSETQ. CDR3 DNA: TGCGCCAGCAGCCCAGGGTCTCTCTACGAGCAGTACTTC. It translates to CASSPGSLYEQYF. The variable domain in full, with the rest retrieved from reference TRBV5-1 and TRBJ2-7, is KAGVTQTPRYLIKTRGQQVTLSCSPISGHRSVSWYQQTPGQGLQFLFEYFSETQRNKGNFPGRFSGRQFSNSRSEMNVSTLELGDSALYLCASSPGSLYEQYFGPGTRLTVT.

This clone was detected only once. The gene calls are TRBV12-3 or TRBV12-4 and TRBJ2-1; D not resolved. CDR3 length: 12 residues. The ends were cut back, 6 bases at V and 2 bases at J, with 5 bases in the middle. CDR3 region: CASRGPYNEQFF. CDR3 bases: TGTGCCAGCAGAGGCCCCTACAATGAGCAGTTCTTC.

V gene TRBV30 combines with J gene TRBJ1-1; perhaps TRBD1 as D (5 bases). CDR3 length: 12 residues. V was shortened by 5 bases and J by 3 bases, with 10 bases between the two germline ends. CDR1 is GTSNPN and CDR2 is SVGIG in the germline V gene (reference sequence). CDR3 sequence reads: CAWDRLYTEAFF. Written as DNA, the CDR3 is TGTGCCTGGGACAGACTTTACACTGAAGCTTTCTTT.

The chain combines TRBV5-4 with TRBJ2-7, with TRBD2 identical over 12 bases. The CDR3 spans 15 residues. The germline V gene encodes CDR1 SGHNT and CDR2 YYREEE (reference sequence). Trimming took 3 bases from V and 4 from J; bases not matched to a gene: 5. This chain's CDR3 is CASSSTSGSTYEQYV. The DNA of the CDR3 is TGTGCCAGCAGCTCGACTAGCGGGAGCACTTACGAGCAGTACGTC.

As DNA, the CDR3 is TGTGCCAGCAGTCCCCCTTTCGGGTATAGCAATCAGCCCCAGCATTTT. Its protein product is CASSPPFGYSNQPQHF. The chain links TRBV6-2 or TRBV6-3 to TRBJ1-5; D gene uncertain. V was pared by 5 bases and J by 0 bases, with 14 bases between. Germline V gives CDR1 MNHEY, CDR2 SVGEGT. This CDR3 comprises 16 residues.

The V call is TRBV4-2, the J call TRBJ1-3; 7 nucleotides align to TRBD1. The germline CDR1 and CDR2 sequences are LGHNA and YNFKEQ. The CDR3 totals 17 residues. Unmatched junction bases numbered 7, after V lost 0 bases and J lost 2 bases. CDR3 sequence: CASSQDTGVLTGNTIYF. DNA of the CDR3: TGTGCCAGCAGCCAAGATACAGGGGTCTTGACTGGAAACACCATATATTTT.

The chain is built from TRBV3-1 (or the pseudogene TRBV3-2) and TRBJ2-7; possibly TRBD1 or TRBD2 for D (5 bases each). CDR3 length equals 11 residues. V was trimmed by 3 bases and J by 7 bases, leaving 7 bases between them. Germline CDR1 is LGHDT and CDR2 is YNNKEL (reference sequence). The CDR3 here is CASSHGGEQYF. The CDR3 region has the DNA TGTGCCAGCAGCCATGGGGGAGAGCAGTACTTC.

J is TRBJ1-6 and V is TRBV7-2; 9 nucleotides agree with TRBD1. V was pared by 5 bases and J by 5 bases, with 4 bases of the junction left unmatched. The germline CDR1 and CDR2 sequences are SGHTA and FQGNSA. The CDR3 sequence is 15 residues long. The CDR3 DNA sequence: TGTGCCAGCAGCCTCCGGACAGGGGATAATTCACCCCTCCACTTT. Translating it yields CASSLRTGDNSPLHF.

This clone was seen a few times. The chain is built from TRBV29-1 and TRBJ2-3; 9 bases align to TRBD2. V lost 4 bases and J lost 4; bases outside the gene matches: 3. The V gene's germline CDR1 is SQVTM and CDR2 ANQGSEA. This CDR3 is built from 13 residues. The CDR3 is CSVGSSGADTQYF. CDR3 nucleotides: TGCAGCGTTGGGTCTAGCGGGGCAGATACGCAGTATTTT.

The rearrangement uses TRBV3-1 (or the pseudogene TRBV3-2) and TRBJ1-3; no reliable D call. Trimming left V 7 bases short and J 4 bases short, with 11 bases between. The germline V gene encodes CDR1 LGHDT and CDR2 YNNKEL (reference sequence). The CDR3 is made up of 13 amino acids. CDR3 region: CASTLIGGNTIYF. Written as DNA, the CDR3 is TGTGCCAGCACCCTCATCGGCGGAAACACCATATATTTT.